This TCR beta chain came from a study of cytomegalovirus exposure and HLA in healthy donors. PCR involved 60 Vbeta and 13 Jbeta primers. Sequenced by immunoSEQ multiplex PCR; TCRdb stores in-frame clones only, minus some. Of roughly 130,000 clones listed, roughly 86% are singletons. The CDR3 length is 14 residues. CDR1 is PRHDT, CDR2 FYEKMQ, per germline (reference sequence). V dropped 3 bases and J dropped 7 bases, with 15 bases sitting between them. The J gene is TRBJ2-5, the V gene TRBV13; tentative D call: TRBD2 (5 bases). The TCR originated in a middle-aged woman in good health and CMV-seronegative. Sequencing was performed on PBMCs. The CDR3 DNA sequence: TGTGCCAGCAGCTTGGGTAGGCGAGGAGGGACCCAGTACTTC. This encodes CASSLGRRGGTQYF.